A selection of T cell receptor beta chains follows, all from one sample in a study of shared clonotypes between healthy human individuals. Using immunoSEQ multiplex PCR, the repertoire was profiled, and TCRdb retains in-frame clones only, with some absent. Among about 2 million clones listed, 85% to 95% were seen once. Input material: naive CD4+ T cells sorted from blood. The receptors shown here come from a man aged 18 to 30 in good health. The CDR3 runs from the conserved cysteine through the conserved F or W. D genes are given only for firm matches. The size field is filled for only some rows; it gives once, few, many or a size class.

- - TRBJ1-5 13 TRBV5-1 TGCGCCAGCAGCTTGGACGTCCTTGCGCCCCAGCATTTT CASSLDVLAPQHF
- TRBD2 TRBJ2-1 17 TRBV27 TGTGCCAGCAGTTTCTTAATGCTAGCGGGGGGGCCCTATGAGCAGTTCTTC CASSFLMLAGGPYEQFF
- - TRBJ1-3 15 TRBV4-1 TGCGCCAGCAGTCTGACAGGTGACTCTGGAAACACCATATATTTT CASSLTGDSGNTIYF
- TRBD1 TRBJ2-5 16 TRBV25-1 TGTGCCAGCAGTACCACGGACAGGGGTCTCGCGGGGACCCAGTACTTC CASSTTDRGLAGTQYF
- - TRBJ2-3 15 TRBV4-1 TGCGCCAGCAGCCAAGAAGGGTTCAGCACAGATACGCAGTATTTT CASSQEGFSTDTQYF
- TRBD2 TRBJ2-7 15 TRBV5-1 TGCGCCAGCAGCCCCCGGGGGGGGGTCGAATACGAGCAGTACTTC CASSPRGGVEYEQYF
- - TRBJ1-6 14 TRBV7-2 TGTGCCAGCAGCTTAGCGAACCCAAATTCACCCCTCCACTTT CASSLANPNSPLHF
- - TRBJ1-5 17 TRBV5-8 TGTGCCAGCAGCTTGATTTTGGGTAGGGGTAGCAATCAGCCCCAGCATTTT CASSLILGRGSNQPQHF
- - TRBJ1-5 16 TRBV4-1 TGCGCCAGCAGCCAAGATGGGGGCGCGAGCAATCAGCCCCAGCATTTT CASSQDGGASNQPQHF
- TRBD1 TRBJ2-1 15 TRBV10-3 TGTGCCATCAGCCAGTTCGACAGGGCTAACAATGAGCAGTTCTTC CAISQFDRANNEQFF
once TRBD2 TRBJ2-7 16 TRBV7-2 TGTGCCAGCAGCACCCGAGGGACTAGCCTAAGGCACGAGCAGTACTTC CASSTRGTSLRHEQYF
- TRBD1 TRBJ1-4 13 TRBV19 TGTGCCAGTACCATGGACAGGGTGGAAAAACTGTTTTTT CASTMDRVEKLFF
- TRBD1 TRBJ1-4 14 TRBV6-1 TGTGCCAGCAGCCAACAGGGGGTAGGCGAAAAACTGTTTTTT CASSQQGVGEKLFF
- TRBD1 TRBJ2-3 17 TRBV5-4 TGTGCCAGCAGCTTGAATAGAGGACAGGGGAGGTCAGATACGCAGTATTTT CASSLNRGQGRSDTQYF
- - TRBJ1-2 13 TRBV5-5 TGTGCCAGCAGCTTGTCAGGGTTCTATGGCTACACCTTC CASSLSGFYGYTF
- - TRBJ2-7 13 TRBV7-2 TGTGCCAGCAGCCCCCCAGGAGCATACGAGCAGTACTTC CASSPPGAYEQYF
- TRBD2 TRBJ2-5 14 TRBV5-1 TGTGCCAGCAGCCTTAAAGCGGGGCAAGAGACCCAGTACTTC CASSLKAGQETQYF
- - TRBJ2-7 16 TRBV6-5 TGTGCCAGCAGTTACTCGGAATCAGGCGCGACCTACGAGCAGTACTTC CASSYSESGATYEQYF
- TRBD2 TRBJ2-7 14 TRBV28 TGTGCCAGCGCGGGACCGGGGGGGACCTACGAGCAGTACTTC CASAGPGGTYEQYF
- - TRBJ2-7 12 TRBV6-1 TGTGCCAGCAGTGGTAGGATGTACGAGCAGTACTTC CASSGRMYEQYF
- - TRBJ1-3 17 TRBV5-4 TGTGCCAGCAGCACACAAAAACAGGGCCGTACTGGAAACACCATATATTTT CASSTQKQGRTGNTIYF
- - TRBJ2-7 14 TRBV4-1 TGCGCCAGCAGCCGGACTGGGGCCCTCTACGAGCAGTACTTC CASSRTGALYEQYF
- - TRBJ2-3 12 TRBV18 TGTGCCAGCTCATCCGAAACAGATACGCAGTATTTT CASSSETDTQYF
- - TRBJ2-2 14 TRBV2 TGTGCCAGCAGTGAGATTCGAGGAGCCGGGGAGCTGTTTTTT CASSEIRGAGELFF
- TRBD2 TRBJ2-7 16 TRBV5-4 TGTGCCAGCAGCTTGGCCGGACTAGCGGGAGCCTACGAGCAGTACTTC CASSLAGLAGAYEQYF